The following is a TCR beta chain sequence with its context. Its cognate antigen has yet to be identified. There are no base qualities to consult, and no much larger clone falls within one base. TCRbeta CDR3 regions were amplified from genomic DNA by means of the immunoSEQ Assay, a bias-controlled multiplex PCR. The paper's processing steps were these. The number of nucleated cells in each sample was estimated by amplification of reference gene primers within the assay. To quantify the absolute abundance of each unique TCRbeta CDR3 rearrangement, sequence reads were collapsed and filtered. For each sample, productive Simpson clonality was calculated as the square root of Simpson's diversity index over productive rearrangements. This is the immuneACCESS table as TCRdb keeps it, with only in-frame sequences that have V and J called. A part of the clones is gone; compared with another copy, unresolved V genes explain less than half, and the rest is unexplained. V and J calls and clone size come straight from that table; D and trimming were deduced from the DNA. This sample comprises 250,000 or so clones, about 83% of them detected only once. The top ten clonotypes cover roughly 1.9% of the sample.

The data belong to a study of blood T cell repertoires in COVID-19 (TCRdb year 2020). In the study overall: Collaborator samples came from the United States, Italy and Spain and covered acute and convalescent phases of COVID-19. The prospective study material was composed of cDNA or gDNA derived from T cells, B-cell-depleted T cells, or PBMCs. The dataset comprised deeply sampled blood TCRbeta repertoires from subjects exposed to, actively infected with, or recovered from COVID-19. The repertoires were released in a freely available public database intended as a resource for research on the immune response to SARS-CoV-2. Samples came from the ongoing ImmuneRACE study (first 160 participants) plus 1,254 subjects from 6 global collaborators. Sample metadata almost always included a de-identified subject ID, COVID-19 status, age in years and sex. HLA class I and class II types, where available, came from metadata supplied by the sample provider rather than from assay-based typing. The research as a whole found: The quantity of clinical and demographic metadata differed by source and by participant and was supplied without curation.

Another Seattle source contributed samples from volunteer blood donors who had recovered from COVID-19. Whole blood was collected in K2EDTA tubes by collaborating institutions according to the institutions' own protocols. Collaborator samples were shipped for TCRbeta analysis as frozen whole blood, isolated PBMCs, or DNA extracted from either sample type. The germline V gene yields MNHEY for CDR1 and SVGAGI for CDR2. The CDR3 contains 14 residues, cysteine and phenylalanine counted. The retained sequence is limited to the CDR3, 42 bases, with the frame set at the first base. Trimming takes 7 bases from V and 8 bases from J, and the germline ends sit 20 bases apart.

Sequencing was done on a sample of peripheral blood. The sequence was collected from a man aged 25-45 years who had recovered from COVID-19. The chain is encoded by TRBV6-5 joined to TRBJ1-2, with the D gene not clear enough to name. Here the CDR3 is given as CASKSPPEESGYTF. The bases are TGTGCCAGCAAGAGCCCCCCGGAGGAGTCGGGCTACACCTTC.